The T cell receptor beta chain under discussion was sequenced for a study of blood T cell repertoires in COVID-19 (TCRdb year 2020). Regarding the research as a whole: Collaborator samples came from the United States, Italy and Spain and covered acute and convalescent phases of COVID-19. The material from the prospective study consisted of cDNA or gDNA derived from T cells, B-cell-depleted T cells, or PBMCs. Deeply sampled blood TCRbeta repertoires from subjects exposed to, actively infected with, or recovered from COVID-19 were included in the dataset. The repertoires were released in a freely available public database intended as a resource for research on the immune response to SARS-CoV-2. Samples were obtained from the ongoing ImmuneRACE study (first 160 participants) and from 1,200 or so subjects provided by 6 global collaborators. Sample metadata almost always included a de-identified subject ID, COVID-19 status, age in years and sex. Where available, HLA class I and class II types were obtained from metadata supplied by the sample provider rather than from assay-based typing. General conclusions and limits of the study: The amount of clinical and demographic metadata varied by source and participant and was provided uncurated.

Whole blood was collected in K2EDTA tubes by collaborating institutions according to the institutions' own protocols. For TCRbeta analysis, collaborators shipped samples in one of three forms: frozen whole blood, isolated PBMCs, or DNA extracted from either of those sample types. Details on this clone: The target of this receptor is not known. No base quality information exists; no much larger clone differs at one position.

The CDR3 covers 13 residues, taking in both the cysteine and the phenylalanine. CDR3 DNA is the only sequence kept; it has 39 bases, read in frame from the first base. For CDR1 and CDR2, the germline V gene lists MGHDK and SYGVNS. Trimming at the junction amounts to 3 bases on V and 3 bases on J, and the germline ends lie 8 bases apart. The immunoSEQ Assay, a bias-controlled multiplex PCR, was used to amplify TCRbeta CDR3 regions from genomic DNA. The authors' analysis ran thus. Within the assay, amplification of reference gene primers was used to estimate how many nucleated cells each sample contained. To quantify the absolute abundance of each unique TCRbeta CDR3 rearrangement, sequence reads were collapsed and filtered. For each sample, productive Simpson clonality was calculated as the square root of Simpson's diversity index over productive rearrangements. Here the immuneACCESS table is served through TCRdb, limited to in-frame sequences with V and J called. Missing clones are a known gap in these copies; in checked studies unresolved V genes cover under half, and the rest lacks a known reason. V, J and clone size are taken as reported in that table, and D and trimming were inferred from the DNA itself. This sample comprises hundreds of thousands of clones, 85% of them detected only once. Around 3.9% of the sample is taken by the ten largest.

This receptor was taken from a woman aged 45-65 years with active or convalescent COVID-19. The sequence links TRBV25-1 to TRBJ1-2; a weak D assignment points to TRBD1 (5 bases agree). The sequencing sample was made of peripheral blood. The DNA sequence reads TGTGCCAGCAGTGAGGGGGGATACTATGGCTACACCTTC. Its protein product is CASSEGGYYGYTF.